The 24 T cell receptor beta chains below all came from one sample that was sequenced in a study of circulating CD8 cells and anti-PD-1 response in melanoma. Each library started from about 14 ng of total RNA using the QIAseq Immune Repertoire TCR panel. TCRdb re-derived calls from the reads in MiXCR, one entry per CDR3 protein. The listing contains around 51 distinct CDR3 sequences. Sorting of live CD3+CD8+TCRalphabeta+ cells by PD-1 and/or TIGIT gave four subsets. The specimen was CD8+ T cells from PBMCs, collected at baseline or after one month of anti-PD-1 therapy (not recorded which). The receptors were gathered from a human donor with melanoma.

This clonotype was observed a few times. V usage is TRBV19 and J usage is TRBJ2-7; D is possibly TRBD1 (6 bases). The CDR3 has 13 amino acids. CDR1 LNHDA and CDR2 SQIVND come from the germline V gene (reference sequence). With 5 bases removed from V and 3 bases from J, the gap between germline ends came to 11 bases. CDR3 residues: CASSSGGYYEQYF. CDR3 nucleotides: TGTGCCAGTAGTTCTGGGGGCTACTACGAGCAGTACTTC. Full variable domain (outside the CDR3, taken from reference TRBV19 and TRBJ2-7): DGGITQSPKYLFRKEGQNVTLSCEQNLNHDAMYWYRQDPGQGLRLIYYSQIVNDFQKGDIAEGYSVSREKKESFPLTVTSAQKNPTAFYLCASSSGGYYEQYFGPGTRLTVT.

This clonotype is large (0.1 to 1%). This chain uses TRBV6-5 with TRBJ2-1, with TRBD2 matching over 10 bases. This CDR3 is built from 14 residues. The ends lost 5 bases at V and 8 bases at J; junction bases unmatched: 6. The V gene's germline CDR1 is MNHEY and CDR2 SVGAGI. CDR3 region: CASSTAGGLDEQFF. The DNA for the CDR3 is TGTGCCAGCAGTACAGCGGGGGGGCTGGATGAGCAGTTCTTC.

The gene calls are TRBV25-1 and TRBJ1-5; D uncertain. The germline V gene has CDR1 MGHDK and CDR2 SYGVNS. This CDR3 has 15 amino acids. V lost 2 bases and J lost 0, with 8 bases in between. The CDR3, as DNA: TGTGCCAGCAGTGAACAAGGGCATAGCAATCAGCCCCAGCATTTT. Translation: CASSEQGHSNQPQHF.

This clonotype counts as medium-sized. A read error may account for a junction end that differs from germline. This chain connects TRBV23-1 to TRBJ2-3; 12 nucleotides align to TRBD1. TRBV23-1 is sorted into the ORF group, with uncertain function. The CDR3 sequence is 14 residues long. This CDR3 reads CASSRLDRDRGLVF. CDR3 DNA sequence: TGCGCCAGCAGTCGTCTAGACCGGGACAGGGGGCTCGTATTT.

This chain joins TRBV28 and TRBJ2-7, with 7 bases that match TRBD1. The CDR3 loop spans 14 amino acids. The germline gives CDR1 MDHEN, CDR2 SYDVKM. Trimming removed 8 bases from V and 0 bases from J; junction bases left unmatched: 7. CDR3: CASETGSSSYEQYF. In DNA, the CDR3 is TGTGCCAGCGAGACAGGGTCGAGCTCCTACGAGCAGTACTTC. The complete variable domain, with remaining parts taken from reference TRBV28 and TRBJ2-7, reads DVKVTQSSRYLVKRTGEKVFLECVQDMDHENMFWYRQDPGLGLRLIYFSYDVKMKEKGDIPEGYSVSREKKERFSLILESASTNQTSMYLCASETGSSSYEQYFGPGTRLTVT.

The rearrangement links TRBV19 to TRBJ2-5; D not resolved. The CDR3 loop spans 15 amino acids. V dropped 6 bases and J dropped 0 bases, with 14 bases sitting between them. Germline V gene lookup returns CDR1 LNHDA and CDR2 SQIVND (reference sequence). The CDR3: CASSQRLVYQETQYF. The CDR3 DNA sequence: TGTGCCAGTAGCCAAAGACTGGTGTACCAAGAGACCCAGTACTTC.

This clonotype is labeled as large (0.1 to 1%). The chain combines TRBV24-1 with TRBJ2-2, with a tentative D call TRBD2 (5 bases). The CDR3 has 15 residues. V was clipped by 2 bases and J by 4 bases, with 10 bases between them. Looked up from germline, CDR1 is KGHDR and CDR2 is SFDVKD. The DNA of the CDR3 is TGTGCCACCAGTGATTATGGACTTCCCACCGGGGAGCTGTTTTTT. The encoded protein is CATSDYGLPTGELFF.

This clonotype is classed as large. This chain links TRBV6-5 with TRBJ1-4; D is possibly TRBD1 (6 bases). V dropped 6 bases and J dropped 6 bases, with 17 bases sitting between them. CDR1 and CDR2 (germline): MNHEY, SVGAGI. This CDR3 spans 15 amino acids. The CDR3: CASSPEGEADEKLFF. DNA for the CDR3: TGTGCCAGCAGCCCCGAGGGGGAGGCCGATGAAAAACTGTTTTTT.

This clonotype is judged medium-sized. The V gene is TRBV12-3 or TRBV12-4, the J gene TRBJ2-2; D could derive from TRBD1 or TRBD2 (6 bases each). V was trimmed by 6 bases and J by 6 bases, leaving 11 bases between them. This CDR3 contains 13 residues. The CDR3 here is CASSYREAGELFF. Written as DNA, the CDR3 is TGTGCCAGCAGCTACAGGGAGGCCGGGGAGCTGTTTTTT.

This clonotype was seen more than once but under ten times. The V gene is TRBV14, the J gene TRBJ2-7, with D unclear. Germline V CDR1 and CDR2: SGHDN, FVKESK. V lost 4 bases, J lost 2 bases, and 18 bases lay in between. This CDR3 is built from 16 residues. Here the CDR3 DNA reads TGTGCCAGCAGCCTGCTGGATAAGAAAATAGCCTACGAGCAGTACTTC. Residues: CASSLLDKKIAYEQYF.

The chain employs TRBV28 and TRBJ2-5; TRBD2 matches 9 bases. The CDR3 covers 12 residues. V gave up 7 bases and J gave up 5 bases; unmatched junction bases: 2. CDR1 and CDR2 (germline): MDHEN, SYDVKM. The CDR3 region is CASTSGRETQYF. The CDR3 nucleotides read TGTGCCAGCACCAGCGGGAGGGAGACCCAGTACTTC.

By share, this clonotype counts as large. The chain joins TRBV2 to TRBJ2-1; D is unclear. The CDR3 covers 13 residues. Germline CDR1 reads SNHLY; CDR2 reads FYNNEI. Trimming removed 9 bases from V and 7 bases from J, with 16 bases in between. CDR3: CASSEIRNNEQFF. The CDR3 DNA follows: TGTGCCAGTTCCGAAATCCGCAATAATGAGCAGTTCTTC.

The J gene is TRBJ2-1, the V gene TRBV23-1, with TRBD1 as a possible D gene (5 bases). TRBV23-1 is given ORF status, its function remaining uncertain. Trimming removed 0 bases from V and 2 bases from J, with 14 bases in between. The CDR3 sequence is 17 residues long. The CDR3 loop reads CASSQSLKGPTYNEQFF. The CDR3 DNA reads as TGCGCCAGCAGTCAATCATTAAAGGGGCCTACCTACAATGAGCAGTTCTTC.

By sample share, this clonotype is large. The CDR3 loop reads CASSSVRSGANVLTF. The CDR3 DNA is TGTGCCAGCAGCTCAGTCCGCTCTGGGGCCAACGTCCTGACTTTC. The gene calls are TRBV28 and TRBJ2-6; D is unresolved. The CDR3 has 15 residues. The V end was cut by 6 bases, the J end by 0 bases, with 9 bases between. Germline-derived CDR1 and CDR2 are MDHEN and SYDVKM.

This clonotype rates as medium-sized (0.01 to 0.1%). The chain combines TRBV2 with TRBJ2-3; D gene ambiguous. V was trimmed by 3 bases and J by 6 bases, leaving 4 bases between them. The length of the CDR3 is 11 residues. Per the germline V gene, CDR1 is SNHLY and CDR2 is FYNNEI. Written as DNA, the CDR3 is TGTGCCAGCAGTGATATGGATACGCAGTATTTT. Translating gives CASSDMDTQYF.

V and J are TRBV19 and TRBJ2-1, with D hard to call. CDR3 size: 13 residues. Per germline, CDR1 LNHDA and CDR2 SQIVND (reference sequence). V lost 1 base, J lost 5 bases, and 6 bases lay in between. The CDR3 DNA reads TGTGCCAGTAGTATAGTGCAGAACAATGAGCAGTTCTTC. Protein sequence: CASSIVQNNEQFF. Full variable domain (missing parts from reference TRBV19 and TRBJ2-1): DGGITQSPKYLFRKEGQNVTLSCEQNLNHDAMYWYRQDPGQGLRLIYYSQIVNDFQKGDIAEGYSVSREKKESFPLTVTSAQKNPTAFYLCASSIVQNNEQFFGPGTRLTVL.

This clonotype was found a few times. The CDR3 reads CASSRDQRGYYTGELFF. CDR3 nucleotides: TGTGCCAGCAGTCGGGATCAGCGGGGGTACTACACCGGGGAGCTGTTTTTT. V and J are TRBV27 and TRBJ2-2; 8 bases fit TRBD2. The CDR3 covers 17 residues. V was clipped by 5 bases and J by 3 bases; unmatched bases: 11. Germline V gives CDR1 MNHEY, CDR2 SMNVEV (reference sequence).

This clonotype was seen a handful of times. The V and J genes are TRBV19 and TRBJ2-4, with a weak D call TRBD1 (6 bases). The CDR3 sequence is 13 residues long. Germline CDR1 LNHDA, CDR2 SQIVND (reference sequence). V was shortened by 6 bases and J by 6 bases, with 12 bases between the two germline ends. The CDR3 protein is CASRDSLGNIQYF. The CDR3 DNA reads TGTGCCAGTAGGGACAGCCTGGGAAACATTCAGTACTTC.

By proportion, this clonotype is medium-sized. The V call is TRBV2, the J call TRBJ2-1, with 10 bases fitting TRBD2. The CDR3 has 15 amino acids. Per the germline V gene, CDR1 is SNHLY and CDR2 is FYNNEI. With V trimmed by 2 bases and J by 4 bases, 2 bases remained unmatched. CDR3 in DNA: TGTGCCAGCAGTGAAACTAGCGGGGCGTACAATGAGCAGTTCTTC. This sequence encodes CASSETSGAYNEQFF.

The chain employs TRBV20-1 and TRBJ2-7; D possibly corresponds to TRBD1 (6 bases). This CDR3 region has 14 residues. V gave up 8 bases and J gave up 3 bases, with 20 bases separating them. Germline CDR1 and CDR2: DFQATT and SNEGSKA (reference sequence). The CDR3 is CSTLTSDSYYEQYF. CDR3 in DNA: TGCAGTACCTTGACCTCGGACAGTTACTACGAGCAGTACTTC.

This clonotype ranks as medium-sized. The chain has TRBV28 and TRBJ2-7, with D perhaps TRBD1 (5 bases). Germline CDR1 and CDR2: MDHEN and SYDVKM. The CDR3 consists of 15 residues. Trimming took off 7 bases at V and 1 base at J, with 17 bases between the two ends. The CDR3 DNA reads TGTGCCAGCACCGCCTGGGCAGGGCCTTCCTACGAGCAGTACTTC. Amino acids: CASTAWAGPSYEQYF. Full variable domain (missing parts from reference TRBV28 and TRBJ2-7): DVKVTQSSRYLVKRTGEKVFLECVQDMDHENMFWYRQDPGLGLRLIYFSYDVKMKEKGDIPEGYSVSREKKERFSLILESASTNQTSMYLCASTAWAGPSYEQYFGPGTRLTVT.

The sample holds one count of this clonotype. A clone one base away is much larger, so this may be a read error. The chain combines TRBV2 with TRBJ2-1; 10 nucleotides agree with TRBD2. Germline-derived CDR1 and CDR2 are SNHLY and FYNNEI. CDR3 length equals 15 residues. CDR3 sequence reads: CASSETSGAYNEQSF. The CDR3 DNA reads as TGTGCCAGCAGTGAAACTAGCGGGGCGTACAATGAGCAGTCCTTC.

This clonotype is labeled large. V and J are TRBV13 and TRBJ2-3; unclear D gene. Trimming cost V 3 bases and J 4 bases, with 14 bases left between them. Germline CDR1 PRHDT, CDR2 FYEKMQ (reference sequence). The CDR3 totals 15 residues. CDR3: CASSFRSHWADTQYF. The CDR3 region has the DNA TGTGCCAGCAGCTTTAGGTCCCATTGGGCAGATACGCAGTATTTT.

This clonotype is judged large. The chain joins TRBV24-1 to TRBJ2-1; no clear D gene. V lost 4 bases and J lost 5, with 14 bases in between. The germline CDR1 and CDR2 sequences are KGHDR and SFDVKD. The CDR3 totals 15 residues. This CDR3 reads CATSDTRPPNNEQFF. CDR3 sequence (DNA): TGTGCCACCAGTGACACCCGGCCCCCTAACAATGAGCAGTTCTTC.